The rows below give T cell receptor beta chains drawn from one sample of a study of early T cells in non-severe SARS-CoV-2 infection. TCRdb reprocessed the 5' RACE reads with MiXCR, giving one entry per CDR3 protein. The repertoire holds tens of thousands of distinct CDR3 sequences, with 9.5% to 15% as singletons. The source material was whole blood, sampled at baseline. Receptors were obtained from an adult who was a healthcare worker with PCR-confirmed SARS-CoV-2 infection or an uninfected control (not recorded which). CDR3s include the opening cysteine and the closing phenylalanine or tryptophan. The order of the fields is V gene, clone size, D gene, J gene, CDR3 DNA, CDR3 protein. A D gene is named only where the DNA matches it firmly. The size entry is marked missing in some rows and otherwise reads once, few, many or a size class.

V gene: TRBV18
clone size: .
D gene: .
J gene: TRBJ1-1
CDR3 DNA: TGTGCCAGCTCACCGCTAGGTCCGGGAGCCAACACTGAAGCTTTCTTT
CDR3 protein: CASSPLGPGANTEAFF

V gene: TRBV6-4
clone size: many
D gene: TRBD1
J gene: TRBJ1-2
CDR3 DNA: TGTGCCAGCAGAACCGGACAGGGCTATGGCTACACCTTC
CDR3 protein: CASRTGQGYGYTF

V gene: TRBV5-1
clone size: many
D gene: TRBD2
J gene: TRBJ2-3
CDR3 DNA: TGCGCCAGCACACCCCTAGCGGGGGTTAAGACAGATACGCAGTATTTT
CDR3 protein: CASTPLAGVKTDTQYF

V gene: TRBV5-1
clone size: few
D gene: .
J gene: TRBJ2-1
CDR3 DNA: TGCGCCAGCAGCTTGGCCAGGACAGCAAATGAGCAGTTCTTC
CDR3 protein: CASSLARTANEQFF

V gene: TRBV29-1
clone size: many
D gene: TRBD1
J gene: TRBJ2-5
CDR3 DNA: TGCAGCGGGAAGGGACAGGAAGAGACCCAGTACTTC
CDR3 protein: CSGKGQEETQYF

V gene: TRBV5-6
clone size: .
D gene: .
J gene: TRBJ2-4
CDR3 DNA: TGTGCCAGCAGCTTGGAACTTACCAAAAACATTCAGTACTTC
CDR3 protein: CASSLELTKNIQYF

V gene: TRBV27
clone size: many
D gene: TRBD1
J gene: TRBJ1-4
CDR3 DNA: TGTGCCAGCAGTTTCCGCAGGACAGGGTCCATCACTAATGAAAAACTGTTTTTT
CDR3 protein: CASSFRRTGSITNEKLFF

V gene: TRBV29-1
clone size: .
D gene: .
J gene: TRBJ2-5
CDR3 DNA: TGCAGCGTTTTCCTTAATCCGACCCAGTACTTC
CDR3 protein: CSVFLNPTQYF

V gene: TRBV11-2
clone size: .
D gene: TRBD1
J gene: TRBJ2-4
CDR3 DNA: TGTGCCAGCAGCTTTCTGACAGGGTCAAACATTCAGTACTTC
CDR3 protein: CASSFLTGSNIQYF

V gene: TRBV5-4
clone size: .
D gene: TRBD1
J gene: TRBJ1-2
CDR3 DNA: TGTGCCAGCAGCTTCCCGACAGGGGTGGACTATGGCTACACCTTC
CDR3 protein: CASSFPTGVDYGYTF

V gene: TRBV28
clone size: .
D gene: TRBD1
J gene: TRBJ1-6
CDR3 DNA: TGTGCCAGCAGTCGCATGACAGGGTCGAATTCACCCCTCCACTTT
CDR3 protein: CASSRMTGSNSPLHF

V gene: TRBV28
clone size: few
D gene: TRBD1
J gene: TRBJ1-2
CDR3 DNA: TGTGCCAGCAGTTTATCTGGACAGGGGGCAAGGGCCGGCTATGGCTACACCTTC
CDR3 protein: CASSLSGQGARAGYGYTF

V gene: TRBV2
clone size: .
D gene: .
J gene: TRBJ2-1
CDR3 DNA: TGTGCCAGCAGTGGTTTGGGACGCAACAATGAGCAGTTCTTC
CDR3 protein: CASSGLGRNNEQFF

V gene: TRBV20-1
clone size: .
D gene: .
J gene: TRBJ1-6
CDR3 DNA: TGCAGTGCTAGTGTCCCTGACGGAGATAATTCACCCCTCCACTTT
CDR3 protein: CSASVPDGDNSPLHF

V gene: TRBV6-5
clone size: few
D gene: TRBD1
J gene: TRBJ2-2
CDR3 DNA: TGTGCCAGCAGCCCCGACAGGGGGGACTCCGGGGAGCTGTTTTTT
CDR3 protein: CASSPDRGDSGELFF

V gene: TRBV6-5
clone size: .
D gene: .
J gene: TRBJ1-2
CDR3 DNA: TGTGCCAGCAGTTACGGGTCAGGGAGCGGCTACGGCTACACCTTC
CDR3 protein: CASSYGSGSGYGYTF

V gene: TRBV5-1
clone size: .
D gene: TRBD2
J gene: TRBJ2-1
CDR3 DNA: TGCGCCAGCAGGGCCCTAGCGGGGGGCTACAATGAGCAGTTCTTC
CDR3 protein: CASRALAGGYNEQFF

V gene: TRBV5-1
clone size: .
D gene: .
J gene: TRBJ2-2
CDR3 DNA: TGCGCCAGCAGCCCCTTGGAAGGCGCCCGGACAGGGGAGCTGTTTTTT
CDR3 protein: CASSPLEGARTGELFF

V gene: TRBV28
clone size: .
D gene: .
J gene: TRBJ2-7
CDR3 DNA: TGTGCCAGCAGTTTTAGTCCGTACGGGGAATTTTCCTACGAGCAGTACTTC
CDR3 protein: CASSFSPYGEFSYEQYF

V gene: TRBV3-1
clone size: .
D gene: .
J gene: TRBJ2-3
CDR3 DNA: TGTGCCAGCAGCCAAGGGATCACAGATACGCAGTATTTT
CDR3 protein: CASSQGITDTQYF

V gene: TRBV5-1
clone size: few
D gene: TRBD1
J gene: TRBJ2-1
CDR3 DNA: TGCGCCAGCAGCCTCCGGACAGGGGGCAATGAGCAGTTCTTC
CDR3 protein: CASSLRTGGNEQFF

V gene: TRBV2
clone size: many
D gene: TRBD1
J gene: TRBJ2-2
CDR3 DNA: TGTGCCAGCCCCAAACGGGACAGAAACACCGGGGAGCTGTTTTTT
CDR3 protein: CASPKRDRNTGELFF

V gene: TRBV4-1
clone size: few
D gene: .
J gene: TRBJ2-6
CDR3 DNA: TGCGCCAGCAGCGGGGAGGCCTCTGGGGCCAACGTCCTGACTTTC
CDR3 protein: CASSGEASGANVLTF

V gene: TRBV29-1
clone size: few
D gene: TRBD1
J gene: TRBJ1-1
CDR3 DNA: TGCAGCGTTGAAGGAGGGCGACAGGGGGCGAGGACTGAAGCTTTCTTT
CDR3 protein: CSVEGGRQGARTEAFF

V gene: TRBV14
clone size: .
D gene: TRBD1
J gene: TRBJ2-1
CDR3 DNA: TGTGCCAGCAGCCAAGATTGGGGGACAGCCAACAATGAGCAGTTCTTC
CDR3 protein: CASSQDWGTANNEQFF

V gene: TRBV4-3
clone size: .
D gene: TRBD2
J gene: TRBJ2-3
CDR3 DNA: TGCGCCAGCAGCCACTCTAGCGGGGGGGCAGATACGCACTATTTT
CDR3 protein: CASSHSSGGADTHYF

V gene: TRBV6-6
clone size: .
D gene: .
J gene: TRBJ1-6
CDR3 DNA: TGTGCCAGCACCTCCCCAATGGGACGGACCAATTCACCCCTCCACTTT
CDR3 protein: CASTSPMGRTNSPLHF

V gene: TRBV27
clone size: .
D gene: TRBD1
J gene: TRBJ2-1
CDR3 DNA: TGTGCCAGCAGTCGGACAGGGTATGTGAAGAATGAGCAGTTCTTC
CDR3 protein: CASSRTGYVKNEQFF

V gene: TRBV7-2
clone size: many
D gene: .
J gene: TRBJ2-7
CDR3 DNA: TGTGCCAGCAGCTCTACCCAGGGTTACGAGCAGTACTTC
CDR3 protein: CASSSTQGYEQYF

V gene: TRBV7-2
clone size: few
D gene: .
J gene: TRBJ2-7
CDR3 DNA: TGTGCCAGCAGGGGGACAAACTCCTACGAGCAGTACTTC
CDR3 protein: CASRGTNSYEQYF

V gene: TRBV18
clone size: many
D gene: .
J gene: TRBJ2-2
CDR3 DNA: TGTGCCAGCTCACCAAGGTCTGGGAACACCGGGGAGCTGTTTTTT
CDR3 protein: CASSPRSGNTGELFF